This TCR beta chain was observed in a study of blood T cell repertoires in COVID-19. Assay used: immunoSEQ multiplex PCR; TCRdb lists only in-frame clones, some missing. The sample has about 74,000 clones, 84% seen once. The sequence derives from a man between 70 and 80 years old with acute or convalescent COVID-19. Sample: peripheral blood.

CDR3 nucleotide sequence: TGTGCCAGTAGTCCTGGGGGGACCTCCTACGAGCAGTACTTC. Translating gives CASSPGGTSYEQYF. The J gene is TRBJ2-7, the V gene TRBV19, with a weak D call TRBD2 (6 bases). CDR3 size: 14 residues. CDR1 is LNHDA, CDR2 SQIVND, per germline (reference sequence). Deletions cut 5 bases from V and 0 bases from J, with 11 bases between.